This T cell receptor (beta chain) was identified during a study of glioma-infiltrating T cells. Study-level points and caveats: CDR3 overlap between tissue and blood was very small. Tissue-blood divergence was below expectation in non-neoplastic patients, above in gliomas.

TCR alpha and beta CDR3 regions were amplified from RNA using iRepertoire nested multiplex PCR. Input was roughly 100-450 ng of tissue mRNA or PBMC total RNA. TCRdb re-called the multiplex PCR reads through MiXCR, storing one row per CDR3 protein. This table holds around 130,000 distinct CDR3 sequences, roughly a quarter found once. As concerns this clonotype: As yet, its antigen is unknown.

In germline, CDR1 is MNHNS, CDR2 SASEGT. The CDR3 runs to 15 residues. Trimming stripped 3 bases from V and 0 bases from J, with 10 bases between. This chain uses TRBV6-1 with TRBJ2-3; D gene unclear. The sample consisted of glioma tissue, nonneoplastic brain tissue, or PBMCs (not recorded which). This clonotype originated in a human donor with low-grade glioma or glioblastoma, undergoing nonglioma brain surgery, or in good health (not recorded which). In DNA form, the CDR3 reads TGTGCCAGCAGTGATAGCCCGACTAGCACAGATACGCAGTATTTT. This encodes CASSDSPTSTDTQYF.